The 29 T cell receptor beta chains below all came from one sample that was sequenced in a study of shared clonotypes between healthy human individuals. Profiling relied on immunoSEQ multiplex PCR, and the TCRdb table lists in-frame clones only, not all of them. The table shows approximately 810,000 clones, with about 92% occurring only once. CD45RO-negative CD8 cells positively selected for CCR7 made up the naive population, which excluded terminally differentiated effector memory CD45RA+ cells. The sequenced material came from naive CD8+ T cells sorted from blood. All receptors come from a man aged 25 to 40 in good health.

The chain employs TRBV29-1 and TRBJ2-1, with 9 bases fitting TRBD1. The CDR3 has 14 residues. CDR1 is SQVTM, CDR2 ANQGSEA, per germline. Trimming at V came to 6 bases and at J to 7 bases, leaving 10 bases not matched to a gene. In nucleotides, the CDR3 is TGCAGCGTAGTAACAGGGGGCGCGTCAAATGAGCAGTTCTTC. It codes for CSVVTGGASNEQFF.

This chain's CDR3 is CASSYGGNQPQHF. The DNA of the CDR3 is TGTGCCAGCAGTTACGGGGGCAATCAGCCCCAGCATTTT. This sequence joins TRBV28 and TRBJ1-5; no clear D. The V end was cut by 4 bases, the J end by 2 bases, with 6 bases between. This CDR3 comprises 13 residues. Germline V gives CDR1 MDHEN, CDR2 SYDVKM. Full variable domain (rest looked up from reference TRBV28 and TRBJ1-5): DVKVTQSSRYLVKRTGEKVFLECVQDMDHENMFWYRQDPGLGLRLIYFSYDVKMKEKGDIPEGYSVSREKKERFSLILESASTNQTSMYLCASSYGGNQPQHFGDGTRLSIL.

The chain uses TRBV4-1 and TRBJ2-7, with D possibly being TRBD1 (5 bases). This CDR3 comprises 13 residues. The germline V and J ends were trimmed by 0 bases and 7 bases, with 10 bases remaining between them. The germline V gene has CDR1 MGHRA and CDR2 YSYEKL. CDR3 nucleotides: TGCGCCAGCAGCCAAGAAGGGGTGGGAGAGCAGTACTTC. This translates into CASSQEGVGEQYF.

The chain employs TRBV28 and TRBJ2-1, with 9 bases matching TRBD1. This CDR3 comprises 14 residues. CDR1 and CDR2 from the germline V gene are MDHEN and SYDVKM. The ends lost 2 bases at V and 9 bases at J; junction bases unmatched: 5. The CDR3 nucleotides are TGTGCCAGCAGTTTAGGTGGGACAGGGATTGAGCAGTTCTTC. Its translation: CASSLGGTGIEQFF.

The chain carries TRBV4-1 and TRBJ1-1; the D is unclear. Per germline, CDR1 MGHRA and CDR2 YSYEKL. V was shortened by 0 bases and J by 4 bases, with 9 bases between the two germline ends. The CDR3 has 14 amino acids. The CDR3 spells CASSQDPPGTEAFF. Written as DNA, the CDR3 is TGCGCCAGCAGCCAAGATCCGCCGGGCACTGAAGCTTTCTTT.

The chain has TRBV7-9 and TRBJ2-3; 8 nucleotides match TRBD2. Per germline, CDR1 SEHNR and CDR2 FQNEAQ (reference sequence). V was pared by 4 bases and J by 4 bases, with 7 bases of the junction left unmatched. This CDR3 region has 15 residues. CDR3 region: CASSSSGLVSDTQYF. The CDR3 nucleotides read TGTGCCAGCAGCTCCTCGGGACTAGTTTCAGATACGCAGTATTTT.

V and J are TRBV13 and TRBJ1-1, with D possibly matching TRBD1 (6 bases). Per germline, CDR1 PRHDT and CDR2 FYEKMQ (reference sequence). Trimming removed 3 bases at V and 1 base at J, with 12 bases between. The CDR3 has 15 residues. CDR3 nucleotide sequence: TGTGCCAGCAGCTTCTCAGGGGAGGGGAACACTGAAGCTTTCTTT. This sequence encodes CASSFSGEGNTEAFF. The full variable domain, in which reference TRBV13 and TRBJ1-1 provide the parts outside the CDR3, is AAGVIQSPRHLIKEKRETATLKCYPIPRHDTVYWYQQGPGQDPQFLISFYEKMQSDKGSIPDRFSAQQFSDYHSELNMSSLELGDSALYFCASSFSGEGNTEAFFGQGTRLTVV.

This chain joins TRBV28 and TRBJ2-7; D possibly matches TRBD1 or TRBD2 (5 bases each). This CDR3 has 15 amino acids. Germline V gene sequence: CDR1 MDHEN, CDR2 SYDVKM. Deletions cut 3 bases from V and 5 bases from J, with 17 bases between. The CDR3 DNA is TGTGCCAGCAGTTTCATGAGGGGAGTAGAGGACGAGCAGTACTTC. It translates to CASSFMRGVEDEQYF.

The rearrangement joins TRBV27 to TRBJ1-2; D not certain. Deletions cut 6 bases from V and 5 bases from J, with 16 bases between. This CDR3 has 14 amino acids. Germline V gene sequence: CDR1 MNHEY, CDR2 SMNVEV (reference sequence). The CDR3, as DNA: TGTGCCAGCAGCACCCGACCTTTTGCTTATGGCTACACCTTC. Its translation is CASSTRPFAYGYTF.

The chain joins TRBV29-1 to TRBJ2-1; D uncertain. CDR3 length: 12 amino acids. The V gene's germline CDR1 is SQVTM and CDR2 ANQGSEA. Trimming removed 6 bases from V and 6 bases from J, with 12 bases in between. This CDR3 is CSVNWSSNEQFF. CDR3 nucleotide sequence: TGCAGCGTGAATTGGAGCAGCAATGAGCAGTTCTTC.

This chain joins TRBV6-1 and TRBJ2-7; D remains ambiguous. CDR1 is MNHNS and CDR2 is SASEGT in the germline V gene. Deletions cut 5 bases from V and 6 bases from J, with 17 bases between. This CDR3 region has 14 residues. CDR3 sequence: CASSKEKFPLEQYF. The CDR3 DNA sequence: TGTGCCAGCAGTAAAGAAAAGTTTCCCCTCGAGCAGTACTTC.

The sample holds one count of this clone. The J gene is TRBJ2-2, the V gene TRBV7-9, with D tentatively TRBD2 (6 bases). Germline CDR1 and CDR2: SEHNR and FQNEAQ (reference sequence). This CDR3 has 16 amino acids. Trimming took off 4 bases at V and 4 bases at J, with 16 bases between the two ends. As DNA, the CDR3 is TGTGCCAGCAGCTCCTTCAGCGGGTGGAGCACCGGGGAGCTGTTTTTT. Protein sequence: CASSSFSGWSTGELFF.

This chain links TRBV6-1 with TRBJ2-1; TRBD2 is a possible D gene (6 bases). V was clipped by 5 bases and J by 6 bases, with 11 bases between them. Per germline, CDR1 MNHNS and CDR2 SASEGT. CDR3 length: 13 residues. As DNA, the CDR3 is TGTGCCAGCAGTCCCGGAGGGTTCAATGAGCAGTTCTTC. The encoded protein is CASSPGGFNEQFF.

V usage is TRBV7-2 and J usage is TRBJ2-1, with unresolved D. Germline values: CDR1 SGHTA, CDR2 FQGNSA. The CDR3 has 16 amino acids. Between the trimmed V and J ends, which lost 2 bases and 7 bases, there was a span of 18 bases. Written as DNA, the CDR3 is TGTGCCAGCAGCTTAAGCCCTCGACTGGATTTGAATGAGCAGTTCTTC. This encodes CASSLSPRLDLNEQFF.

V usage is TRBV5-6 and J usage is TRBJ2-7, with TRBD2 matching 9 bases. Unmatched junction bases numbered 11, after V lost 1 base and J lost 3 bases. The CDR3 extends over 17 amino acids. Germline V gene lookup returns CDR1 SGHDT and CDR2 YYEEEE. The chain's CDR3 is CASSLYYGGRAFYEQYF. CDR3 DNA sequence: TGTGCCAGCAGCTTGTATTATGGCGGGAGGGCCTTCTACGAGCAGTACTTC.

This clone was seen more than once but under ten times. Here the CDR3 reads CASSDGLPYGYTF. CDR3 DNA sequence: TGTGCCAGCTCGGACGGGCTGCCGTATGGCTACACCTTC. This chain links TRBV27 with TRBJ1-2; no reliable D call. CDR1 MNHEY and CDR2 SMNVEV come from the germline V gene (reference sequence). V lost 8 bases and J 5 bases, leaving 15 bases between the germline ends. This CDR3 comprises 13 residues.

The CDR3 region is CASSQVQGADEQFF. CDR3 bases: TGTGCCAGCAGCCAAGTCCAGGGGGCGGATGAGCAGTTCTTC. The chain links TRBV4-2 to TRBJ2-1, with TRBD1 matching 8 bases. Germline CDR1 is LGHNA and CDR2 is YNFKEQ. The V gene end was trimmed by 1 base and the J gene end by 8 bases; junction bases not matched to a gene: 4. This CDR3 has 14 residues.

The chain uses TRBV7-9 and TRBJ2-5, with 7 positions matching TRBD1. CDR1 SEHNR and CDR2 FQNEAQ come from the germline V gene (reference sequence). CDR3 size: 14 residues. V gave up 6 bases and J gave up 2 bases; unmatched junction bases: 6. In DNA form, the CDR3 reads TGTGCCAGCAGTCACTCGACAGGGCAAGAGACCCAGTACTTC. Translating gives CASSHSTGQETQYF.

The chain is built from TRBV11-1 and TRBJ2-1; 8 bases fit TRBD2. This CDR3 contains 19 residues. V was pared by 7 bases and J by 0 bases, with 17 bases of the junction left unmatched. The V gene's germline CDR1 is SGHAT and CDR2 FQDESV (reference sequence). The CDR3 is CASTSQVRLAPSSYNEQFF. The CDR3 bases are TGTGCCAGCACCTCGCAAGTCCGACTAGCGCCGAGCTCCTACAATGAGCAGTTCTTC.

V gene TRBV13 combines with J gene TRBJ2-1; unclear D gene. The CDR3 is 14 amino acids. CDR1 is PRHDT, CDR2 FYEKMQ, per germline (reference sequence). Between the trimmed V and J ends, which lost 3 bases and 0 bases, there was a span of 6 bases. CDR3 sequence (DNA): TGTGCCAGCAGCTTCGACTCCTCCTACAATGAGCAGTTCTTC. As protein: CASSFDSSYNEQFF.

This chain connects TRBV7-9 to TRBJ2-7, with 7 bases aligning to TRBD1. The CDR3 length is 15 residues. The ends lost 3 bases at V and 3 bases at J; junction bases unmatched: 8. In germline, CDR1 is SEHNR, CDR2 FQNEAQ (reference sequence). The CDR3 DNA reads as TGTGCCAGCAGCTTTGTGCGGGCAGGGGGCTACGAGCAGTACTTC. Translated, it gives CASSFVRAGGYEQYF.

This chain joins TRBV12-2 and TRBJ2-7; no check of the table's D call, TRBD2, against the DNA was made. TRBV12-2 is labeled a pseudogene. CDR3 size: 16 residues. This CDR3 reads CASRPGTSGKTYEQYF. The CDR3 DNA reads TGTGCAAGTCGCCCCGGGACTAGCGGGAAAACCTACGAGCAGTACTTC.

The V and J genes are TRBV28 and TRBJ1-4; weak D call: TRBD1 (5 bases). CDR1 and CDR2 (germline): MDHEN, SYDVKM. This CDR3 has 14 amino acids. Deletions cut 3 bases from V and 6 bases from J, with 11 bases between. The CDR3 is CASSFETAHEKLFF. DNA for the CDR3: TGTGCCAGCAGTTTCGAGACAGCACATGAAAAACTGTTTTTT.

The CDR3 DNA reads TGTGCCATGACCGGCGGACAGGGCCATGGGGCCGTAAGCTACACCTTC. Protein sequence: CAMTGGQGHGAVSYTF. This chain links TRBV10-3 with TRBJ1-2; TRBD1 matches 8 bases. The V and J ends lost 9 bases and 9 bases, in that order; junction bases with no gene match: 21. CDR1 is ENHRY and CDR2 is SYGVKD in the germline V gene. The CDR3 totals 16 residues.

Regarding this clone: This specimen includes other DNA sequences encoding the same CDR3. The chain couples TRBV27 to TRBJ2-1, with 9 positions matching TRBD1. V trimming: 8 bases; J trimming: 4 bases; junction bases outside the gene matches: 3. Germline V gene lookup returns CDR1 MNHEY and CDR2 SMNVEV (reference sequence). The CDR3 is made up of 13 amino acids. In DNA, the CDR3 is TGTGCCAGCCGGGACAGGGTATACAATGAGCAGTTCTTC. Encoded protein: CASRDRVYNEQFF.

The genes are TRBV25-1 and TRBJ2-7; tentative D call: TRBD2 (6 bases). Germline lookup yields CDR1 MGHDK and CDR2 SYGVNS. CDR3 length equals 17 residues. The V end lost 5 bases, the J end lost 1 base, and 21 bases lay between the germline ends. CDR3 bases: TGTGCCAGCAGTTCCTACCCGGGAGAGACAGTTTCCTACGAGCAGTACTTC. This translates into CASSSYPGETVSYEQYF.

The rearrangement uses TRBV7-9 and TRBJ1-3; 11 bases are shared with TRBD1. The CDR3 covers 16 residues. V lost 5 bases, J lost 4 bases, and 7 bases stayed unmatched. Germline CDR1 reads SEHNR; CDR2 reads FQNEAQ (reference sequence). The CDR3 bases are TGTGCCAGCAGCGCCCGGGACAGGGGGTTAGGAAACACCATATATTTT. This gives the protein CASSARDRGLGNTIYF. The full variable domain, rest sourced from reference TRBV7-9 and TRBJ1-3, is DTGVSQNPRHKITKRGQNVTFRCDPISEHNRLYWYRQTLGQGPEFLTYFQNEAQLEKSRLLSDRFSAERPKGSFSTLEIQRTEQGDSAMYLCASSARDRGLGNTIYFGEGSWLTVV.

This clone was observed once. This chain joins TRBV5-6 and TRBJ2-1; TRBD2 aligns across 7 bases. This CDR3 is 15 amino acids long. The germline V gene encodes CDR1 SGHDT and CDR2 YYEEEE. The J segment lost 0 bases and the V segment lost 3 bases, leaving 3 bases of the junction unmatched. The DNA for the CDR3 is TGTGCCAGCAGCTCTAGCGGAGCCTCCTACAATGAGCAGTTCTTC. Its protein product is CASSSSGASYNEQFF.

This chain connects TRBV11-2 to TRBJ2-5; TRBD2 agrees at 15 bases. The CDR3 spans 18 residues. In germline, CDR1 is SGHAT, CDR2 FQNNGV. V lost 6 bases, J lost 4 bases, and 12 bases stayed unmatched. The CDR3 sequence: CASSEDGLAGGPRETQYF. For the CDR3, the DNA is TGTGCCAGCAGTGAAGATGGACTAGCGGGAGGGCCTAGAGAGACCCAGTACTTC. Full variable domain (remainder filled in from reference TRBV11-2 and TRBJ2-5): EAGVAQSPRYKIIEKRQSVAFWCNPISGHATLYWYQQILGQGPKLLIQFQNNGVVDDSQLPKDRFSAERLKGVDSTLKIQPAKLEDSAVYLCASSEDGLAGGPRETQYFGPGTRLLVL.